This TCR beta chain derives from a study of blood T cell repertoires in COVID-19 (dated by TCRdb to about 2020). Regarding the research as a whole: The collaborator samples originated in the United States, Italy and Spain and spanned the acute and convalescent phases of COVID-19. Where available, HLA class I and class II types were obtained from metadata supplied by the sample provider rather than from assay-based typing. The repertoires were made available in a free public database intended to serve as a resource for research on the immune response to SARS-CoV-2. Deeply sampled blood TCRbeta repertoires from subjects exposed to, actively infected with, or recovered from COVID-19 were included in the dataset. Samples were obtained from the ongoing ImmuneRACE study (first 160 participants) and from approximately 1,200 subjects provided by 6 global collaborators. The sample metadata nearly always contained a de-identified subject ID, COVID-19 status, age in years and sex. The prospective study material was composed of cDNA or gDNA derived from T cells, B-cell-depleted T cells, or PBMCs.

The germline V gene gives CDR1 as MNHEY and CDR2 as SVGEGT. V and J are trimmed by 2 bases and 5 bases, and the gene matches miss 6 bases of the junction. Taken from cysteine to phenylalanine, the CDR3 has 16 residues. Of the read, only the CDR3 DNA is kept; its 48 bases are in frame from base 1. What the study reported, not specific to this receptor: Clinical and demographic metadata were provided uncurated, with the amount varying by source and participant.

Whole blood was collected in K2EDTA tubes by collaborating institutions according to the institutions' own protocols. Collaborator samples were shipped for TCRbeta analysis as frozen whole blood, isolated PBMCs, or DNA extracted from either sample type. About this clone: Its recognized antigen is unknown. No qualities accompany the bases; no much larger clone lies one base away.

The immunoSEQ Assay, a bias-controlled multiplex PCR, was used to amplify TCRbeta CDR3 regions from genomic DNA. From the authors' description of their analysis: The number of nucleated cells in each sample was estimated by amplification of reference gene primers within the assay. To quantify the absolute abundance of each unique TCRbeta CDR3 rearrangement, sequence reads were collapsed and filtered. For each sample, productive Simpson clonality was calculated as the square root of Simpson's diversity index across productive rearrangements. TCRdb retrieved this table from immuneACCESS and kept in-frame rearrangements only. Not all clones are present; in checked studies, unresolved V genes account for under half, and no reason is known for the remainder. Clonal size and the V and J genes are those of that table, whereas D and trimming came from the DNA. This sample gives around 72,000 clones in total; over 80% of them show up just once. Together, the top ten hold around 7.9% of the sample.

This chain joins TRBV6-2 or TRBV6-3 to TRBJ1-5, and 10 junctional nucleotides match TRBD1. Sample: peripheral blood. The TCR was taken from a man over 45 with active COVID-19. The DNA sequence is as follows: TGTGCCAGCAGTTACAGCGACAGGGGGCGTCATCAGCCCCAGCATTTT. Translated, it reads CASSYSDRGRHQPQHF.